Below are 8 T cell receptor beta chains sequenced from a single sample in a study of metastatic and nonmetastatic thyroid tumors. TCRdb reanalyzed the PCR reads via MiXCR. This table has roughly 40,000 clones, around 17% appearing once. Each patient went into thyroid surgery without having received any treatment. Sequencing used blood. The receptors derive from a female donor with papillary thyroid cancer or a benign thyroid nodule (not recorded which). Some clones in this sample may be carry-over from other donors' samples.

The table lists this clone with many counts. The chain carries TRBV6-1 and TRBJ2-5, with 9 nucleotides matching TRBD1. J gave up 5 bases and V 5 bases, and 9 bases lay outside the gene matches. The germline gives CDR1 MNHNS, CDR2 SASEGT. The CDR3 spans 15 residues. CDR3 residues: CASSSNRGRGETQYF. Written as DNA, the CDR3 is TGTGCCAGCAGTTCGAACAGGGGGCGCGGGGAGACCCAGTACTTC.

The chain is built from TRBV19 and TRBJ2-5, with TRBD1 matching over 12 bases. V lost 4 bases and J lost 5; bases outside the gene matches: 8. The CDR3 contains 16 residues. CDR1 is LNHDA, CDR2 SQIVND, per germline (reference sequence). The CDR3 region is CASSTGGQGAPETQYF. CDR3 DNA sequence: TGTGCCAGTAGTACGGGGGGACAGGGGGCGCCGGAGACCCAGTACTTC.

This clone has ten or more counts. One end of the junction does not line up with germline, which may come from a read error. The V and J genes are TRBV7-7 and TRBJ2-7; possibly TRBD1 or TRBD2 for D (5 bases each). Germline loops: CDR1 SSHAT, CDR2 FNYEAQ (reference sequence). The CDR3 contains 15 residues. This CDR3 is CASSQTSGPSYEQYF. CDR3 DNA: TGTGCTAGCAGCCAAACTTCGGGACCCTCCTACGAGCAGTACTTC.

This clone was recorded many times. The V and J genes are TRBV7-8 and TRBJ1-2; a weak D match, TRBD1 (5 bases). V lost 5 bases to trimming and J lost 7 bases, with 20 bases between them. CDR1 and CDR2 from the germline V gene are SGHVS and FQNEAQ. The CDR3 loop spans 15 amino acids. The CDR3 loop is CASSPARATWGGYTF. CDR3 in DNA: TGTGCCAGCAGCCCCGCCAGGGCGACCTGGGGTGGCTACACCTTC.

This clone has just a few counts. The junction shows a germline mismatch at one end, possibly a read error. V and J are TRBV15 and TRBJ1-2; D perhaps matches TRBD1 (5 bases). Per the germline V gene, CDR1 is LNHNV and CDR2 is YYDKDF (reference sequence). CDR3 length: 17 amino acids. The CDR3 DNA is TGTGCCACCAGCAGAGGGGGGTCATGGGATATAGTCTATGTCTACACCTTC. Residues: CATSRGGSWDIVYVYTF. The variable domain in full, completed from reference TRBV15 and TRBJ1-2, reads DAMVIQNPRYQVTQFGKPVTLSCSQTLNHNVMYWYQQKSSQAPKLLFHYYDKDFNNEADTPDNFQSRRPNTSFCFLDIRSPGLGDTAMYLCATSRGGSWDIVYVYTFGSGTRLTVV.

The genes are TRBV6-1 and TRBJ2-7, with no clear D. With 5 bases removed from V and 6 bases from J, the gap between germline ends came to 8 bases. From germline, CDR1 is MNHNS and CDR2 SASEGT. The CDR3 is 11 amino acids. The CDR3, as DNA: TGTGCCAGCAGTCAAGGGCGCGAGCAGTACTTC. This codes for CASSQGREQYF.

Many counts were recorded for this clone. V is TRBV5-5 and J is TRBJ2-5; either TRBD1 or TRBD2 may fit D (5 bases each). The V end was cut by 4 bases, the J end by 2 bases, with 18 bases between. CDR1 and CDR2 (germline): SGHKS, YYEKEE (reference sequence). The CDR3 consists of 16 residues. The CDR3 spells CASSRNEGQGQETQYF. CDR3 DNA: TGTGCCAGCAGCCGAAATGAGGGGCAAGGGCAAGAGACCCAGTACTTC.

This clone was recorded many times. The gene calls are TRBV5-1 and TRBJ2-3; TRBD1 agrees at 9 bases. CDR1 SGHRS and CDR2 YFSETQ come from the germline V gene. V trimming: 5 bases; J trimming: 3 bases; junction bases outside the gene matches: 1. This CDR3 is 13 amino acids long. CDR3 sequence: CASRTGGTDTQYF. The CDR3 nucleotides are TGCGCCAGCAGGACAGGGGGTACAGATACGCAGTATTTT.